The 28 T cell receptor beta chains below come from one sample, sequenced in a study of radiotherapy plus CTLA-4 blockade in lung cancer. Generated by immunoSEQ multiplex PCR, the TCRdb table keeps only in-frame clones and is missing some. Altogether approximately 46,000 clones are present, about 85% being singletons, with the ten largest covering about a quarter. Sequences were derived from peripheral blood, sampled from a patient treated with radiotherapy plus ipilimumab. The origin of the receptors is a human donor with non-small cell lung cancer whose response to radiotherapy plus ipilimumab could not be evaluated.

This clone has a handful of counts. The gene calls are TRBV5-1 and TRBJ2-1; 9 positions match TRBD2. In germline, CDR1 is SGHRS, CDR2 YFSETQ. J lost 3 bases, V lost 3 bases, and 10 bases had no gene match. This CDR3 comprises 17 residues. The CDR3 sequence is CASSYYLAGVNYNEQFF. As DNA, the CDR3 is TGCGCCAGCAGCTACTACTTAGCGGGAGTGAACTACAATGAGCAGTTCTTC.

This clone has a single count. V gene TRBV7-2 combines with J gene TRBJ2-3; weak D call: TRBD1 (6 bases). This CDR3 is 18 amino acids long. Trimming removed 2 bases at V and 2 bases at J, with 20 bases between. Per the germline V gene, CDR1 is SGHTA and CDR2 is FQGNSA. The CDR3 reads CASSLRVLRTDLTDTQYF. The CDR3 DNA is TGTGCCAGCAGCTTAAGGGTTCTAAGGACAGACCTCACAGATACGCAGTATTTT.

This chain connects TRBV5-1 to TRBJ2-3; 13 bases line up with TRBD2. The CDR3 is 16 residues long. The ends lost 2 bases at V and 5 bases at J; junction bases unmatched: 5. Germline loops: CDR1 SGHRS, CDR2 YFSETQ. CDR3 region: CASSFGTSGDVDTQYF. The CDR3 DNA is TGCGCCAGCAGCTTCGGGACTAGCGGGGACGTAGATACGCAGTATTTT. The whole variable domain, filled in from reference TRBV5-1 and TRBJ2-3, reads KAGVTQTPRYLIKTRGQQVTLSCSPISGHRSVSWYQQTPGQGLQFLFEYFSETQRNKGNFPGRFSGRQFSNSRSEMNVSTLELGDSALYLCASSFGTSGDVDTQYFGPGTRLTVL.

V gene TRBV19 combines with J gene TRBJ2-2; D is perhaps TRBD1 (5 bases). Germline values: CDR1 LNHDA, CDR2 SQIVND (reference sequence). The V end lost 1 base, the J end lost 1 base, and 7 bases lay between the germline ends. The CDR3 extends over 15 amino acids. CDR3 nucleotides: TGTGCCAGTAGTATAGGAGACAGGAACACCGGGGAGCTGTTTTTT. It encodes CASSIGDRNTGELFF.

This clone was seen only once. V and J are TRBV19 and TRBJ2-3; 10 bases line up with TRBD2. This CDR3 spans 18 amino acids. Germline trimming cut 4 bases from V and 0 bases from J; bases unmatched to any gene: 10. Germline loops: CDR1 LNHDA, CDR2 SQIVND (reference sequence). In nucleotides, the CDR3 is TGTGCCAGTAGTAGGGACCGAGCTAGCGGGAGTAGCACAGATACGCAGTATTTT. Its translation is CASSRDRASGSSTDTQYF.

As regards this clone: At one end the junction does not follow the germline gene, possibly because of a read error. The CDR3 protein is CASSLGGQEAQYF. The CDR3, as DNA: TGTGCCAGCAGCTTGGGGGGCCAAGAGGCCCAGTACTTC. This chain uses TRBV5-4 with TRBJ2-5; maybe TRBD1 (5 bases). The CDR3 is 13 residues long. CDR1 is SGHNT and CDR2 is YYREEE in the germline V gene (reference sequence).

The chain is built from TRBV6-6 and TRBJ2-5; D gene unclear. The germline CDR1 and CDR2 sequences are MNHNY and SVGAGI (reference sequence). V lost 2 bases, J lost 1 base, and 14 bases lay in between. This CDR3 is 16 amino acids long. The CDR3 protein is CASSYPPYRPQETQYF. The CDR3 DNA follows: TGTGCCAGCAGTTACCCCCCGTACAGACCCCAAGAGACCCAGTACTTC.

V usage is TRBV4-2 and J usage is TRBJ2-5, with 8 bases aligning to TRBD2. The ends lost 1 base at V and 0 bases at J; junction bases unmatched: 4. CDR3 length: 16 residues. Germline V lookup: CDR1 LGHNA, CDR2 YNFKEQ. The DNA of the CDR3 is TGTGCCAGCAGCCAAGGTCGGGGGGGGTACCAAGAGACCCAGTACTTC. It is translated as CASSQGRGGYQETQYF.

The chain recombines TRBV7-2 with TRBJ2-1, with D unclear. This CDR3 spans 15 amino acids. CDR1 is SGHTA and CDR2 is FQGNSA in the germline V gene. Trimming stripped 1 base from V and 0 bases from J, with 7 bases between. The CDR3 region is CASSLEASSYNEQFF. In DNA form, the CDR3 reads TGTGCCAGCAGCTTAGAGGCTAGCTCCTACAATGAGCAGTTCTTC.

A single count supports this clone. V usage is TRBV5-4 and J usage is TRBJ1-2, with no clear D. The CDR3 is 15 residues long. Deletions cut 7 bases from V and 4 bases from J, with 20 bases between. From germline, CDR1 is SGHNT and CDR2 YYREEE (reference sequence). The chain's CDR3 is CASGGLPGKTYGYTF. Written as DNA, the CDR3 is TGTGCCAGCGGAGGGCTACCAGGAAAGACCTATGGCTACACCTTC.

This chain uses TRBV6-4 with TRBJ1-1, with 8 bases matching TRBD1. The CDR3 has 13 amino acids. V trimming: 6 bases; J trimming: 8 bases; junction bases outside the gene matches: 8. CDR1 is MRHNA, CDR2 SNTAGT, per germline. The chain's CDR3 is CASSEITGGEAFF. The CDR3 DNA is TGTGCCAGCAGCGAAATTACAGGGGGGGAAGCTTTCTTT.

The chain links TRBV6-1 to TRBJ2-7, with TRBD2 matching over 9 bases. After removal of 3 bases from V and 4 bases from J, the junction contained 4 bases not matched to a gene. Germline CDR1 is MNHNS and CDR2 is SASEGT. This CDR3 contains 14 residues. The chain's CDR3 is CASSEVSGSYEQYF. CDR3 nucleotides: TGTGCCAGCAGTGAGGTTAGCGGGAGTTACGAGCAGTACTTC.

The rearrangement uses TRBV11-3 and TRBJ2-1; unclear D gene. Trimming shortened V by 4 bases and J by 0 bases, and 13 bases separated the two germline ends. The CDR3 runs to 16 residues. CDR1 is SGHNT and CDR2 is YENEEA in the germline V gene. CDR3 loop: CASSSRNPSSYNEQFF. The CDR3 DNA is TGTGCCAGCAGCTCGCGGAATCCGAGCTCCTACAATGAGCAGTTCTTC.

This clone came up once. The chain has TRBV2 and TRBJ1-1, with unresolved D. Germline CDR1 and CDR2: SNHLY and FYNNEI. This CDR3 has 14 amino acids. Trimming shortened V by 3 bases and J by 5 bases, and 13 bases separated the two germline ends. CDR3 loop: CASSDEERRTEAFF. As DNA, the CDR3 is TGTGCCAGCAGTGATGAGGAACGGAGGACTGAAGCTTTCTTT.

The V and J genes are TRBV6-5 and TRBJ1-5; TRBD1 matches 10 bases. The CDR3 consists of 15 residues. J gave up 4 bases and V 5 bases, and 5 bases lay outside the gene matches. The germline V gene has CDR1 MNHEY and CDR2 SVGAGI. CDR3 amino acids: CASSPPGQGNQPQHF. CDR3 DNA: TGTGCCAGCAGTCCGCCGGGACAGGGGAATCAGCCCCAGCATTTT.

CDR3 amino acids: CASSLRQSNTGELFF. CDR3 sequence (DNA): TGCGCCAGCAGCTTGCGTCAGTCGAACACCGGGGAGCTGTTTTTT. The chain carries TRBV5-1 and TRBJ2-2, with unresolved D. There are 15 residues in the CDR3. The V gene lost 1 base and the J gene lost 0 bases, with 7 bases spanning the gap. Germline lookup yields CDR1 SGHRS and CDR2 YFSETQ.

This chain links TRBV11-2 with TRBJ2-3; no definite D call. Germline V lookup: CDR1 SGHAT, CDR2 FQNNGV. The CDR3 totals 15 residues. Trimming removed 0 bases from V and 6 bases from J, with 13 bases in between. The CDR3 nucleotides are TGTGCCAGCAGCTTAGAAGCGAAACGTGACGATACGCAGTATTTT. Its translation: CASSLEAKRDDTQYF.

The chain joins TRBV7-6 to TRBJ2-2; TRBD1 aligns across 8 bases. Trimming cost V 11 bases and J 7 bases; bases outside gene matches: 6. CDR1 is SGHVS, CDR2 FNYEAQ, per germline. This CDR3 has 12 amino acids. The CDR3 region is CAGQGADGELFF. The CDR3 DNA follows: TGTGCCGGGCAGGGGGCAGACGGGGAGCTGTTTTTT.

This chain connects TRBV5-1 to TRBJ2-3, with 7 bases fitting TRBD2. There are 15 residues in the CDR3. J lost 5 bases, V lost 5 bases, and 11 bases had no gene match. Germline V gene sequence: CDR1 SGHRS, CDR2 YFSETQ. CDR3 sequence (DNA): TGCGCCAGCAGTCCGAGCGGGAACCAGGGAGATACGCAGTATTTT. Its translation is CASSPSGNQGDTQYF.

The CDR3 is CSASNQETQYF. CDR3 sequence (DNA): TGCAGTGCTAGTAACCAAGAGACCCAGTACTTC. The chain combines TRBV20-1 with TRBJ2-5; the D is unclear. The V and J ends lost 3 bases and 0 bases respectively, with 2 bases between them. Looked up from germline, CDR1 is DFQATT and CDR2 is SNEGSKA (reference sequence). The CDR3 totals 11 residues.

The chain joins TRBV11-2 to TRBJ1-4, with D maybe TRBD1 (6 bases). The CDR3 runs to 15 residues. Germline V gives CDR1 SGHAT, CDR2 FQNNGV. Deletions cut 7 bases from V and 4 bases from J, with 16 bases between. The CDR3 nucleotides read TGTGCCAGCACCTACGGCACAGGGTATAATGAAAAACTGTTTTTT. The encoded protein is CASTYGTGYNEKLFF.

The chain employs TRBV2 and TRBJ2-3, with 7 bases fitting TRBD2. Germline loops: CDR1 SNHLY, CDR2 FYNNEI. CDR3 length equals 16 residues. V lost 10 bases and J lost 4; bases outside the gene matches: 17. CDR3 region: CANTPGRSRGADTQYF. In DNA form, the CDR3 reads TGTGCCAACACCCCCGGGAGAAGCCGGGGGGCAGATACGCAGTATTTT.

CDR3 residues: CASSLARSGELFF. DNA for the CDR3: TGTGCCAGCAGCTTGGCGCGCTCCGGGGAGCTGTTTTTT. This chain joins TRBV5-6 and TRBJ2-2; D not certain. V lost 0 bases, J lost 6 bases, and 6 bases lay in between. This CDR3 has 13 amino acids. CDR1 and CDR2 from the germline V gene are SGHDT and YYEEEE.

This chain joins TRBV28 and TRBJ1-2, with 7 bases aligning to TRBD1. This CDR3 has 12 amino acids. Germline lookup yields CDR1 MDHEN and CDR2 SYDVKM. The J segment lost 4 bases and the V segment lost 7 bases, leaving 3 bases of the junction unmatched. CDR3: CASTRGTYGYTF. The CDR3 nucleotides read TGTGCCAGCACCAGGGGGACCTATGGCTACACCTTC.

V usage is TRBV7-2 and J usage is TRBJ2-1, with D possibly being TRBD2 (6 bases). The CDR3 spans 13 residues. V was clipped by 6 bases and J by 8 bases, with 14 bases between them. CDR1 is SGHTA and CDR2 is FQGNSA in the germline V gene. The CDR3 protein is CASSPASVYEQFF. In DNA form, the CDR3 reads TGTGCCAGCAGTCCGGCTAGCGTTTATGAGCAGTTCTTC.

The gene calls are TRBV4-3 and TRBJ1-2; D is ambiguous. Germline CDR1 is LGHNA and CDR2 is YSLEER. This CDR3 has 15 amino acids. Trimming stripped 0 bases from V and 4 bases from J, with 12 bases between. Here the CDR3 DNA reads TGCGCCAGCAGCCAAGATCGGCCCCCGGGCTATGGCTACACCTTC. The encoded protein is CASSQDRPPGYGYTF.

This clone was observed a handful of times. The chain joins TRBV2 to TRBJ2-7; 7 bases line up with TRBD2. Germline CDR1 reads SNHLY; CDR2 reads FYNNEI. The CDR3 runs 14 residues. V shed 1 base, J shed 6 bases, and the junction held 6 bases outside the gene matches. CDR3 sequence: CASSEGGLGSEQYF. CDR3 DNA: TGTGCCAGCAGTGAAGGAGGACTAGGGAGCGAGCAGTACTTC.

The chain couples TRBV27 to TRBJ2-1; D is uncertain. V was shortened by 0 bases and J by 8 bases, with 11 bases between the two germline ends. The CDR3 covers 14 residues. Germline assignment: CDR1 MNHEY and CDR2 SMNVEV (reference sequence). The chain's CDR3 is CASSLSGAGDEQFF. CDR3 nucleotides: TGTGCCAGCAGTTTATCGGGCGCAGGCGATGAGCAGTTCTTC.